The 21 T cell receptor beta chains given below trace back to one sample, sequenced in a study of blood T cell repertoires in COVID-19. Profiling relied on immunoSEQ multiplex PCR, and the TCRdb table lists in-frame clones only, not all of them. Among about 140,000 clones listed, about nine tenths were seen once. The sequenced material came from PBMCs or T cells enriched from blood (not recorded which). The receptors come from a man in his 60s who had recovered from COVID-19.

The chain recombines TRBV29-1 with TRBJ2-5; D is uncertain. V was shortened by 7 bases and J by 2 bases, with 8 bases between the two germline ends. CDR3 size: 11 residues. Germline V gene data show CDR1 as SQVTM and CDR2 as ANQGSEA. The DNA of the CDR3 is TGCAGCGGGCTAGAGCAAGAGACCCAGTACTTC. Its protein product is CSGLEQETQYF. The full variable domain, rest sourced from reference TRBV29-1 and TRBJ2-5, is SAVISQKPSRDICQRGTSLTIQCQVDSQVTMMFWYRQQPGQSLTLIATANQGSEATYESGFVIDKFPISRPNLTFSTLTVSNMSPEDSSIYLCSGLEQETQYFGPGTRLLVL.

The V and J genes are TRBV27 and TRBJ1-1; no definite D call. The CDR3 spans 13 residues. Germline values: CDR1 MNHEY, CDR2 SMNVEV (reference sequence). Trimming took 8 bases from V and 11 from J, leaving 21 bases between them. CDR3 nucleotides: TGTGCCAGCGCGATATCAAAATCTGGCGGCGCTTTCTTT. This codes for CASAISKSGGAFF.

The chain links TRBV11-2 to TRBJ2-7; TRBD1 is a possible D gene (6 bases). The V gene's germline CDR1 is SGHAT and CDR2 FQNNGV. This CDR3 is 15 amino acids long. V dropped 3 bases and J dropped 0 bases, with 12 bases sitting between them. CDR3 sequence: CASSFGRGGSYEQYF. The CDR3, as DNA: TGTGCCAGCAGCTTCGGCAGGGGCGGCTCCTACGAGCAGTACTTC. Full variable domain (missing parts from reference TRBV11-2 and TRBJ2-7): EAGVAQSPRYKIIEKRQSVAFWCNPISGHATLYWYQQILGQGPKLLIQFQNNGVVDDSQLPKDRFSAERLKGVDSTLKIQPAKLEDSAVYLCASSFGRGGSYEQYFGPGTRLTVT.

The chain uses TRBV11-2 and TRBJ2-2; possibly TRBD2 for D (5 bases). V dropped 0 bases and J dropped 4 bases, with 9 bases sitting between them. This CDR3 has 15 residues. Germline V gene sequence: CDR1 SGHAT, CDR2 FQNNGV. For the CDR3, the DNA is TGTGCCAGCAGCTTAGATAGGAGGCGCACCGGGGAGCTGTTTTTT. It specifies CASSLDRRRTGELFF.

Written as DNA, the CDR3 is TGTGCCAGCAGTACCCCAGGACAGCCCCAGCATTTT. It encodes CASSTPGQPQHF. The chain couples TRBV6-5 to TRBJ1-5; D gene ambiguous. Germline CDR1 and CDR2: MNHEY and SVGAGI. V dropped 5 bases and J dropped 7 bases, with 9 bases sitting between them. The CDR3 sequence is 12 residues long.

The chain carries TRBV6-6 and TRBJ1-1; no firm D call. The CDR3 length is 13 residues. From germline, CDR1 is MNHNY and CDR2 SVGAGI (reference sequence). V was cut by 2 bases and J by 3 bases, with 7 bases left in between. The CDR3 is CASSYGVDTEAFF. In DNA, the CDR3 is TGTGCCAGCAGTTACGGAGTGGACACTGAAGCTTTCTTT.

The chain is built from TRBV7-9 and TRBJ2-1, with 7 bases identical to TRBD1. CDR1 SEHNR and CDR2 FQNEAQ come from the germline V gene (reference sequence). The CDR3 is 13 residues long. J was trimmed by 9 bases and V by 5 bases; bases with no gene match: 7. The chain's CDR3 is CASSTPTGSEQFF. The CDR3 region has the DNA TGTGCCAGCAGCACACCGACAGGGTCTGAGCAGTTCTTC.

For this clone: One end of the junction is discordant with germline, which a read error may explain. This chain connects TRBV5-5 to TRBJ2-7; the match to TRBD1 covers 10 bases. Germline V CDR1 and CDR2: SGHKS, YYEKEE (reference sequence). The CDR3 is made up of 14 amino acids. CDR3: CASSPGQGSFEQYF. In DNA form, the CDR3 reads TGTGCCAGCAGCCCGGGACAGGGGTCCTTCGAGCAGTACTTC.

The chain links TRBV12-3 or TRBV12-4 to TRBJ2-2; 7 positions match TRBD2. Trimming took 7 bases from V and 16 from J; bases not matched to a gene: 12. CDR3 length equals 12 residues. Here the CDR3 reads CASTQTETSWFF. The CDR3 DNA reads as TGTGCCAGCACCCAGACTGAGACTAGCTGGTTTTTT.

The J gene is TRBJ2-1, the V gene TRBV6-6; 8 bases fit TRBD2. Germline V gene lookup returns CDR1 MNHNY and CDR2 SVGAGI (reference sequence). This CDR3 contains 14 residues. V lost 6 bases, J lost 5 bases, and 6 bases stayed unmatched. As DNA, the CDR3 is TGTGCCAGCAGGGCTAGCGGGTCTCACAATGAGCAGTTCTTC. It encodes CASRASGSHNEQFF.

This clone was observed a few times. The chain combines TRBV19 with TRBJ1-5, with D tentatively TRBD1 (5 bases). V gave up 3 bases and J gave up 7 bases, with 10 bases separating them. CDR1 is LNHDA and CDR2 is SQIVND in the germline V gene (reference sequence). This CDR3 is built from 13 residues. CDR3 nucleotides: TGTGCCAGTAGTATGGGGGGATGGCAGCCCCAGCATTTT. It is translated as CASSMGGWQPQHF.

This clone has just a few counts. This sequence joins TRBV9 and TRBJ2-3; 7 nucleotides agree with TRBD1. CDR1 is SGDLS, CDR2 YYNGEE, per germline. The ends lost 6 bases at V and 1 base at J; junction bases unmatched: 5. This CDR3 is 14 amino acids long. The DNA for the CDR3 is TGTGCCAGCAACTCAGGGGGAGGCACAGATACGCAGTATTTT. Its protein product is CASNSGGGTDTQYF. The entire variable domain, with the rest obtained from reference TRBV9 and TRBJ2-3, is as follows: DSGVTQTPKHLITATGQRVTLRCSPRSGDLSVYWYQQSLDQGLQFLIQYYNGEERAKGNILERFSAQQFPDLHSELNLSSLELGDSALYFCASNSGGGTDTQYFGPGTRLTVL.

The chain carries TRBV3-1 (or the pseudogene TRBV3-2) and TRBJ2-3; 7 bases align to TRBD1. Germline CDR1 is LGHDT and CDR2 is YNNKEL (reference sequence). Trimming removed 0 bases from V and 9 bases from J; junction bases left unmatched: 3. CDR3 size: 13 residues. CDR3 loop: CASSQDRTGTQYF. The CDR3 DNA sequence: TGTGCCAGCAGCCAAGATAGGACAGGAACGCAGTATTTT.

V usage is TRBV12-3 or TRBV12-4 and J usage is TRBJ2-7; D might be TRBD1 (6 bases). V lost 3 bases and J lost 4, with 10 bases in between. This CDR3 has 13 residues. This chain's CDR3 is CASSFAQGYEQYF. CDR3 sequence (DNA): TGTGCCAGCAGTTTCGCACAGGGATACGAGCAGTACTTC.

This rearrangement joins TRBV7-9 to TRBJ2-1; 11 nucleotides match TRBD2. Trimming at V came to 5 bases and at J to 7 bases, leaving 7 bases not matched to a gene. The CDR3 runs to 15 residues. Germline-derived CDR1 and CDR2 are SEHNR and FQNEAQ (reference sequence). The CDR3 region has the DNA TGTGCCAGCAGCCTCGGACTAGCGGGTAATAATGAGCAGTTCTTC. Translation gives CASSLGLAGNNEQFF.

The CDR3 loop reads CASSTTGTAVYGYTF. The CDR3 region has the DNA TGTGCCAGTAGTACAACCGGGACAGCAGTCTATGGCTACACCTTC. This chain connects TRBV19 to TRBJ1-2, with TRBD1 identical over 7 bases. After removal of 4 bases from V and 4 bases from J, the junction contained 9 bases not matched to a gene. The CDR3 consists of 15 residues. CDR1 is LNHDA and CDR2 is SQIVND in the germline V gene (reference sequence).

The V and J genes are TRBV19 and TRBJ1-1; D might be TRBD1 (6 bases). Germline V gene data show CDR1 as LNHDA and CDR2 as SQIVND (reference sequence). The CDR3 covers 16 residues. The V and J ends lost 6 bases and 4 bases respectively, with 21 bases between them. CDR3 loop: CASSSPRLQGSTEAFF. DNA of the CDR3: TGTGCCAGTAGCTCGCCCCGGTTACAGGGATCCACTGAAGCTTTCTTT.

The chain recombines TRBV6-5 with TRBJ1-1; 10 nucleotides agree with TRBD1. Germline values: CDR1 MNHEY, CDR2 SVGAGI. CDR3 length equals 14 residues. The J segment lost 1 base and the V segment lost 5 bases, leaving 1 base of the junction unmatched. DNA of the CDR3: TGTGCCAGCAGTCGGGACAGGGGGAACACTGAAGCTTTCTTT. As protein: CASSRDRGNTEAFF.

The V gene is TRBV5-6, the J gene TRBJ2-7, with 7 bases that match TRBD1. The germline gives CDR1 SGHDT, CDR2 YYEEEE. CDR3 length: 14 amino acids. Germline trimming cut 3 bases from V and 6 bases from J; bases unmatched to any gene: 9. CDR3 DNA sequence: TGTGCCAGCAGCTCCGCAGGGGGTTCGTCCGAGCAGTACTTC. Amino acid sequence: CASSSAGGSSEQYF.

The gene calls are TRBV5-4 and TRBJ2-7; the D gene is possibly TRBD1 (6 bases). Germline loops: CDR1 SGHNT, CDR2 YYREEE (reference sequence). The CDR3 consists of 13 residues. V was pared by 4 bases and J by 2 bases, with 10 bases between. The CDR3, as DNA: TGTGCCAGCAGCGGAAGACAGGCCTACGAGCAGTACTTC. Encoded protein: CASSGRQAYEQYF.

This sequence joins TRBV2 and TRBJ1-5; tentative D call: TRBD1 (6 bases). The CDR3 spans 16 residues. Deletions cut 6 bases from V and 1 base from J, with 16 bases between. The germline CDR1 and CDR2 sequences are SNHLY and FYNNEI. As DNA, the CDR3 is TGTGCCAGCAGGGCCCGGCGGGGGCTGAGCAATCAGCCCCAGCATTTT. Translating it yields CASRARRGLSNQPQHF.